These 20 T cell receptor beta chains were sequenced from one sample in a study of T cell repertoires in cytomegalovirus infection (dated by TCRdb to 2018 to 2020). Sequencing was carried out with an Illumina HiSeq 1500. Clones were called with MiXCR by TCRdb after fastp trimmed the public reads at Q25, and only in-frame beta chains were retained. For every CDR3 protein sequence, its rows merge into one entry that carries the most common genes and DNA. The sample table shows roughly 100,000 distinct CDR3 sequences, and 15% to 20% are seen once. The ten largest clones represent approximately 8% of the sample. The sequencing input was PBMCs. All receptors come from a human donor in good health (CMV status not recorded). Some clones in this sample may be carry-over from other donors' samples.

This sequence joins TRBV7-2 and TRBJ2-7, with TRBD2 identical over 10 bases. The CDR3 runs to 16 residues. Germline loops: CDR1 SGHTA, CDR2 FQGNSA. J was trimmed by 1 base and V by 4 bases; bases with no gene match: 7. The CDR3 sequence is CASSSGSAGGSYEQYF. CDR3 in DNA: TGTGCCAGCAGCTCAGGGTCAGCGGGGGGGTCCTACGAGCAGTACTTC.

For this clonotype: A read error may explain this, as a much larger clone is one base away. V is TRBV20-1 and J is TRBJ2-5; TRBD2 matches 13 bases. This CDR3 has 17 residues. Trimming removed 6 bases from V and 2 bases from J; junction bases left unmatched: 12. CDR1 and CDR2 from the germline V gene are DFQATT and SNEGSKA (reference sequence). This CDR3 reads CSATGGLAGILQETQYF. The CDR3, as DNA: TGCAGTGCAACAGGGGGACTAGCGGGGATACTACAAGAGACCCAGTACTTC.

A note on this clonotype: This could be a read error, since a much larger clone is one nucleotide away. The CDR3 sequence: CASSSDRDGNTIYF. The CDR3 coding sequence is TGTGCCAGCAGCTCCGACAGGGATGGAAACACCATATATTTT. The rearrangement joins TRBV7-9 to TRBJ1-3, with 7 bases lining up with TRBD1. The CDR3 spans 14 residues. The germline V gene has CDR1 SEHNR and CDR2 FQNEAQ (reference sequence). The junction had 3 bases not matched to a gene; V was cut back by 4 bases and J by 3 bases.

Many counts were recorded for this clonotype. This chain joins TRBV7-9 and TRBJ1-2; D remains ambiguous. V dropped 5 bases and J dropped 2 bases, with 15 bases sitting between them. CDR3 length: 15 residues. Germline V gene data show CDR1 as SEHNR and CDR2 as FQNEAQ (reference sequence). The CDR3 protein is CASSADAGRNYGYTF. DNA of the CDR3: TGTGCCAGCAGCGCGGATGCGGGTCGCAACTATGGCTACACCTTC.

The V gene is TRBV20-1, the J gene TRBJ1-6; D uncertain. The ends were cut back, 3 bases at V and 5 bases at J, with 17 bases in the middle. This CDR3 comprises 16 residues. Germline loops: CDR1 DFQATT, CDR2 SNEGSKA (reference sequence). CDR3 amino acids: CSARPTGRRDNSPLHF. In nucleotides, the CDR3 is TGCAGTGCTAGGCCCACCGGGAGGCGCGATAATTCACCCCTCCACTTT.

This clonotype showed up many times. J is TRBJ2-2 and V is TRBV5-4; 8 positions match TRBD1. J was trimmed by 4 bases and V by 0 bases; bases with no gene match: 8. The CDR3 runs to 17 residues. Per the germline V gene, CDR1 is SGHNT and CDR2 is YYREEE (reference sequence). CDR3 nucleotide sequence: TGTGCCAGCAGCTTGGGCAGGGGGCTCCCGTCCACCGGGGAGCTGTTTTTT. Its translation: CASSLGRGLPSTGELFF.

This clonotype was picked up many times. V is TRBV12-3 or TRBV12-4 and J is TRBJ1-2; no firm D call. Trimming left V 3 bases short and J 4 bases short, with 6 bases between. This CDR3 has 12 amino acids. The chain's CDR3 is CASSFVPYGYTF. DNA of the CDR3: TGTGCCAGCAGTTTTGTTCCCTATGGCTACACCTTC.

Many counts were recorded for this clonotype. The chain carries TRBV7-8 and TRBJ1-5; 7 bases map to TRBD1. Per the germline V gene, CDR1 is SGHVS and CDR2 is FQNEAQ. This CDR3 is 16 amino acids long. J was trimmed by 2 bases and V by 1 base; bases with no gene match: 5. CDR3 nucleotides: TGTGCCAGCAGCTTAGGTTACAGGGGAGGCAATCAGCCCCAGCATTTT. Protein: CASSLGYRGGNQPQHF. Full variable domain (rest looked up from reference TRBV7-8 and TRBJ1-5): GAGVSQSPRYKVAKRGQDVALRCDPISGHVSLFWYQQALGQGPEFLTYFQNEAQLDKSGLPSDRFFAERPEGSVSTLKIQRTQQEDSAVYLCASSLGYRGGNQPQHFGDGTRLSIL.

This clonotype appeared many times. The rearrangement joins TRBV7-9 to TRBJ2-1; 9 bases are shared with TRBD1. The CDR3 covers 15 residues. CDR1 and CDR2 (germline): SEHNR, FQNEAQ (reference sequence). V shed 5 bases, J shed 6 bases, and the junction held 8 bases outside the gene matches. CDR3 residues: CASSQGTGSGNEQFF. CDR3 coding DNA: TGTGCCAGCAGCCAGGGGACAGGGTCCGGCAATGAGCAGTTCTTC.

The genes are TRBV28 and TRBJ2-5; D may be TRBD1 or TRBD2 (6 bases each). Germline V gene sequence: CDR1 MDHEN, CDR2 SYDVKM. The V end lost 5 bases, the J end lost 5 bases, and 18 bases lay between the germline ends. CDR3 length equals 15 residues. The CDR3 bases are TGTGCCAGCAGTCTCAGGGGTCCTGGGAGGGAGACCCAGTACTTC. Encoded protein: CASSLRGPGRETQYF.

Turning to this clonotype: This may come from a read error, since a much larger clone is one base off. The chain joins TRBV12-3 or TRBV12-4 to TRBJ2-7, with D perhaps matching TRBD1 or TRBD2 (5 bases each). The CDR3 has 13 residues. The CDR3 DNA reads as TGTGCCAGCAGATTTAGGATCGGGGACGAGGAGTACTTC. It translates to CASRFRIGDEEYF.

This clonotype has a single count. Possible read error: a much larger clone is one base away. The conserved phenylalanine or tryptophan normally closing the CDR3 is absent here, so this likely arose from a read error. The DNA is omitted, as the CDR3 cannot be located on it reliably, and the CDR3 follows TCRdb's listing. J is TRBJ2-1 and V is TRBV7-8; the D call TRBD2 from the table was never checked on the DNA. From its first to its last residue, the CDR3 has 15 amino acids. Germline V gene data show CDR1 as SGHVS and CDR2 as FQNEAQ. The CDR3 region is CASSSGGTTYLGEFI.

The chain has TRBV7-9 and TRBJ2-1; the match to TRBD1 covers 11 bases. The germline CDR1 and CDR2 sequences are SEHNR and FQNEAQ (reference sequence). Trimming removed 5 bases from V and 8 bases from J; junction bases left unmatched: 5. This CDR3 region has 14 residues. CDR3 residues: CASSARTGGDEQFF. The CDR3 nucleotides read TGTGCCAGCAGCGCCCGGACAGGGGGCGATGAGCAGTTCTTC.

As to this clonotype: A much bigger clone sits one base away, suggesting this may be a read error. The V and J genes are TRBV7-9 and TRBJ2-1; D perhaps matches TRBD2 (7 bases). The CDR3 spans 13 residues. Germline V lookup: CDR1 SEHNR, CDR2 FQNEAQ (reference sequence). The CDR3 bases are TGTACCAGCAGTCGTAAGGGGGGGAGTGAGCAGTTCTTC. Translating gives CTSSRKGGSEQFF.

This clonotype was seen a handful of times. The V gene is TRBV6-2 or TRBV6-3, the J gene TRBJ2-6, with D unresolved. The CDR3 runs to 16 residues. Germline V gene lookup returns CDR1 MNHEY and CDR2 SVGEGT. V was pared by 8 bases and J by 0 bases, with 14 bases between. The CDR3 region is CASAAAVISGANVLTF. Written as DNA, the CDR3 is TGTGCCAGCGCGGCTGCGGTAATCTCTGGGGCCAACGTCCTGACTTTC.

This clonotype occurred many times. The CDR3 loop is CASSLAGGGTQYF. In DNA form, the CDR3 reads TGTGCCAGCAGCTTAGCGGGGGGAGGAACGCAGTATTTT. V gene TRBV7-3 combines with J gene TRBJ2-3; 8 bases fit TRBD2. The CDR3 loop spans 13 amino acids. Per the germline V gene, CDR1 is SGHTA and CDR2 is FQGTGA. J lost 9 bases, V lost 2 bases, and 4 bases had no gene match.

This clonotype has only a few counts. The chain joins TRBV6-2 or TRBV6-3 to TRBJ2-2; no clear D gene. Trimming stripped 8 bases from V and 8 bases from J, with 9 bases between. The CDR3 is 11 residues long. The germline V gene encodes CDR1 MNHEY and CDR2 SVGEGT. The CDR3 nucleotides are TGTGCCAGCCGAAGACGGGGGGAGCTGTTTTTT. Translated, it gives CASRRRGELFF.

The V gene is TRBV18, the J gene TRBJ1-1; TRBD1 aligns across 7 bases. The J segment lost 1 base and the V segment lost 8 bases, leaving 19 bases of the junction unmatched. The CDR3 has 18 residues. Looked up from germline, CDR1 is KGHSH and CDR2 is LQKENI. CDR3 nucleotide sequence: TGTGCCAGCGAGAGTACGACAGGGACGAGATATACGAACACTGAAGCTTTCTTT. Its translation: CASESTTGTRYTNTEAFF.

V usage is TRBV7-9 and J usage is TRBJ2-3; D tentatively reads TRBD1 or TRBD2 (6 bases each). Germline CDR1 reads SEHNR; CDR2 reads FQNEAQ (reference sequence). With 8 bases removed from V and 5 bases from J, the gap between germline ends came to 26 bases. The CDR3 sequence is 17 residues long. The CDR3 nucleotides read TGTGCCAGCTGCTCTTCCTCTGACGGGGGCGGGAAAGATACGCAGTATTTT. As protein: CASCSSSDGGGKDTQYF. Filled out from reference TRBV7-9 and TRBJ2-3, the complete variable domain reads DTGVSQNPRHKITKRGQNVTFRCDPISEHNRLYWYRQTLGQGPEFLTYFQNEAQLEKSRLLSDRFSAERPKGSFSTLEIQRTEQGDSAMYLCASCSSSDGGGKDTQYFGPGTRLTVL.

This clonotype was recorded at least ten times. This chain connects TRBV7-8 to TRBJ2-6; perhaps TRBD1 as D (6 bases). Trimming removed 4 bases at V and 0 bases at J, with 13 bases between. Germline assignment: CDR1 SGHVS and CDR2 FQNEAQ. This CDR3 is 17 amino acids long. CDR3 residues: CASSSRTAVSGANVLTF. The CDR3 DNA reads as TGTGCCAGCAGCTCAAGGACAGCGGTCTCTGGGGCCAACGTCCTGACTTTC.